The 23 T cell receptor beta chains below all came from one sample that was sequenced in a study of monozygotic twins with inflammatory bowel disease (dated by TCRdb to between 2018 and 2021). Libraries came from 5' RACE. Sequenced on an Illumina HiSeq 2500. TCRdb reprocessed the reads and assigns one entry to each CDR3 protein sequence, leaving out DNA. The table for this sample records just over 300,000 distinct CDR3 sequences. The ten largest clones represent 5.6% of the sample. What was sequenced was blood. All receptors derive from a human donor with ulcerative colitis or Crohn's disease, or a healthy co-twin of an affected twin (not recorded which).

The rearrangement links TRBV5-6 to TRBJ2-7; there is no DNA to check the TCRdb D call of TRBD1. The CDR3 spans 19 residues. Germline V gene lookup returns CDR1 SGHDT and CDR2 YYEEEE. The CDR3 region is CASSPLINYDRGNTYEQYF.

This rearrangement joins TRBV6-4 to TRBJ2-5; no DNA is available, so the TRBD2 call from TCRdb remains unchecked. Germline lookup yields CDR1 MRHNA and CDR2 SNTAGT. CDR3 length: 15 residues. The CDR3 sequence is CASKGPSVGVETQYF.

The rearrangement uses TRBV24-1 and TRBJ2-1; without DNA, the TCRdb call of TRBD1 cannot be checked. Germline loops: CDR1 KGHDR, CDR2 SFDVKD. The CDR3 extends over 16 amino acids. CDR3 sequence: CATSEPMGQGAGSQFF.

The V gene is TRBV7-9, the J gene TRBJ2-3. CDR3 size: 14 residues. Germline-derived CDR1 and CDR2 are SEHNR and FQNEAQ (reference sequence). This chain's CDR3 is CASSRSTSTDTQYF.

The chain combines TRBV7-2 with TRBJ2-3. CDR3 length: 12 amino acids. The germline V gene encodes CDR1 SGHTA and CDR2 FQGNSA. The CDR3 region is CASSFSRHTQYF.

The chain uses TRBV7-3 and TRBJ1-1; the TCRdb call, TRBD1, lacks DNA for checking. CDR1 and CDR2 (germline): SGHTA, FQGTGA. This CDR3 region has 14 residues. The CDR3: CASSLIGAQAEAFF.

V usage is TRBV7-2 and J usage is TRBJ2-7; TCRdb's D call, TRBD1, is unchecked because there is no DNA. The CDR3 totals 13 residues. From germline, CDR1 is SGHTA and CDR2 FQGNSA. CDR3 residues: CASSFAGEYEQYF.

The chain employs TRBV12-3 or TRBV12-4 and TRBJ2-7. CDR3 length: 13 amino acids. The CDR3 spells CASRADSYYEQYF.

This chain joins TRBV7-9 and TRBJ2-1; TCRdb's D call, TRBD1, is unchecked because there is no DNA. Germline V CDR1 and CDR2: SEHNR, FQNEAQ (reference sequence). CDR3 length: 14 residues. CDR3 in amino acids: CASLRDSHYNEQFF.

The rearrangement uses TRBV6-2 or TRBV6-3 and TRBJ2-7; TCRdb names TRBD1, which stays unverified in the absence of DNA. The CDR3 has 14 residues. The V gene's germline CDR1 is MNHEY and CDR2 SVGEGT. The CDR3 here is CASGTGGKGYEQYF.

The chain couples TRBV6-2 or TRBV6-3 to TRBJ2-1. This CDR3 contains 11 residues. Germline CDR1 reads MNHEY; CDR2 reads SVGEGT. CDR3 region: CASSYSHEQFF.

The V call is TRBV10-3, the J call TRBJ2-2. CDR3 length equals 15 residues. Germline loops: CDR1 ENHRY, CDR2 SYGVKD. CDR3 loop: CAISVFGQHTGELFF.

CDR3 amino acids: CASSEPGGGYGYTF. The chain links TRBV6-4 to TRBJ1-2. The CDR3 sequence is 14 residues long. The germline V gene has CDR1 MRHNA and CDR2 SNTAGT.

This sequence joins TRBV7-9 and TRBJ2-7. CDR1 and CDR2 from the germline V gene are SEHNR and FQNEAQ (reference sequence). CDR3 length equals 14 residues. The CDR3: CASSFALGSYEQYF.

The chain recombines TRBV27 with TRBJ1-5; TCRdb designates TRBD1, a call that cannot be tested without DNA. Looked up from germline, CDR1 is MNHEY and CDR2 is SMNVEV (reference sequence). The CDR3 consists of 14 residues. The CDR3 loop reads CASSLVRGAQPQHF.

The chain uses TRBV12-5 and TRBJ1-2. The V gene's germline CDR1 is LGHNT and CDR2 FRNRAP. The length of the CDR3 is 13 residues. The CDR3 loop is CASGTGEPDGYTF.

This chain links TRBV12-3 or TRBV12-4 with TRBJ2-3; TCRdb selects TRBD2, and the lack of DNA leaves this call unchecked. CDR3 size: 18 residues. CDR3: CASSLWGTSRTSTDTQYF.

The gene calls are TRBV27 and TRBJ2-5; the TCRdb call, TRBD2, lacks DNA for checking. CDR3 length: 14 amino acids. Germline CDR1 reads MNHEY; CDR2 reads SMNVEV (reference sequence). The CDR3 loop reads CASKATSGGETQYF.

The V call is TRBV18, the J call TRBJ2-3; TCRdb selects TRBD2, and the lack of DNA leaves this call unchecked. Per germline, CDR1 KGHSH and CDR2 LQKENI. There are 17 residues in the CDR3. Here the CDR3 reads CASSPLGSGRSTDTQYF.

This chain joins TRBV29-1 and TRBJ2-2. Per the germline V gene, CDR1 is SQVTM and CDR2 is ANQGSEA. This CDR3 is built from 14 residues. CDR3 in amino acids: CSVEGGSSTGELFF.

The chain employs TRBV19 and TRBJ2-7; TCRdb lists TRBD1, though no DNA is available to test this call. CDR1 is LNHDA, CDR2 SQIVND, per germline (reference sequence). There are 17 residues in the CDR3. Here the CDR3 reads CASSITWVQGGGYEQYF.

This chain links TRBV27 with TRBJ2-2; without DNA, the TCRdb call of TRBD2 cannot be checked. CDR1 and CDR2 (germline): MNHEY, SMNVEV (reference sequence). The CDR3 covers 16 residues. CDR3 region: CASSFSGGANTGELFF.

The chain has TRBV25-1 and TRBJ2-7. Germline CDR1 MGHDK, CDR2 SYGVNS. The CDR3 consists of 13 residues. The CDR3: CASSEYGSYEQYF.